These 2 T cell receptor beta chains share one sample of origin, sequenced in a study of blood T cell repertoires in COVID-19 (dated by TCRdb to the early 2020s). Library generation was performed with the immunoSEQ multiplex PCR assay. The table comes from immuneACCESS by way of TCRdb, which keeps in-frame sequences with V and J called. Part of the clones is missing from these tables; in studies checked, under half for an unresolved V gene and the rest for unknown reasons. Here the sample has about 270,000 clones; 65% to 90% occur a single time. 13% of the sample is held by the ten biggest clonotypes. The sequencing input was peripheral blood. These receptors were taken from a human donor in a cohort sampled during active COVID-19.

This clone has a handful of counts. The rearrangement links TRBV2 to TRBJ1-2, with TRBD1 as a possible D gene (5 bases). Germline loops: CDR1 SNHLY, CDR2 FYNNEI. The CDR3 is 17 residues long. Deletions cut 10 bases from V and 5 bases from J, with 29 bases between. The CDR3 sequence: CATSERGSSRGDYGYTF. As DNA, the CDR3 is TGTGCCACCTCTGAGCGGGGGAGTTCAAGAGGGGATTATGGCTACACCTTC.

V gene TRBV4-1 combines with J gene TRBJ1-6; tentative D call: TRBD1 (6 bases). The CDR3 length is 16 residues. Germline V gene data show CDR1 as MGHRA and CDR2 as YSYEKL. V dropped 4 bases and J dropped 5 bases, with 15 bases sitting between them. CDR3 sequence (DNA): TGCGCCAGCAGCCTCAGCGGGGGGCTAAATAATTCACCCCTCCACTTT. Amino acids: CASSLSGGLNNSPLHF.